These T cell receptor beta chains were read from a single sample in a study of OX40 agonist ivuxolimab in advanced cancers. Measured with immunoSEQ multiplex PCR; TCRdb has only the in-frame clones, and not every one. The sample carries roughly 80,000 clones, approximately 83% recorded once. The specimen was CD4+ or CD8+ T cells sorted from blood, collected in a trial of the OX40 agonist ivuxolimab. Receptors were obtained from an adult with an advanced solid tumor such as melanoma, head and neck, liver or kidney cancer. The CDR3 runs from the conserved cysteine through the conserved F or W. The D gene is left open where the match is weak. Size is omitted from some rows. Given values are once, few, many or a class for expanded clones.

cdr3_aa cdr3_nt v_call clone_size j_call d_call
CAWSWGGGNSPLHF TGTGCCTGGAGTTGGGGGGGAGGTAATTCACCCCTCCACTTT TRBV30 NA TRBJ1-6 NA
CASGQGTTNEKLFF TGTGCCAGCGGCCAGGGGACAACTAATGAAAAACTGTTTTTT TRBV6-1 NA TRBJ1-4 NA
CASSLFTMNTEAFF TGTGCCAGCAGCCTATTCACGATGAACACTGAAGCTTTCTTT TRBV7-9 NA TRBJ1-1 NA
CASSESQSYNSPLHF TGTGCCAGCAGTGAATCCCAGTCGTATAATTCACCCCTCCACTTT TRBV25-1 NA TRBJ1-6 NA
CASSTRLAGEEFF TGTGCCAGTAGTACGCGACTAGCGGGAGAGGAGTTCTTC TRBV19 NA TRBJ2-1 TRBD2
CASSPGQGSGWNTEAFF TGTGCCAGCAGTCCGGGACAGGGGTCGGGGTGGAACACTGAAGCTTTCTTT TRBV27 NA TRBJ1-1 TRBD1
CASSVQGADPGEQFF TGCGCCAGCAGCGTACAGGGGGCGGACCCGGGTGAGCAGTTCTTC TRBV5-1 NA TRBJ2-1 TRBD1
CASSLVGNREQYF TGCGCCAGCAGCTTGGTTGGGAACCGCGAGCAGTACTTC TRBV5-1 NA TRBJ2-7 NA
CASSQSEEGGPYGYTF TGCGCCAGCAGTCAATCCGAGGAAGGGGGCCCGTATGGCTACACCTTC TRBV23-1 NA TRBJ1-2 TRBD1
CASSLGVGESEQFF TGCGCCAGCAGCTTGGGGGTGGGAGAAAGTGAGCAGTTCTTC TRBV5-1 few TRBJ2-1 NA
CASRAPGLPGGEQFF TGTGCCAGCAGGGCCCCGGGACTCCCTGGTGGTGAGCAGTTCTTC TRBV6-5 NA TRBJ2-1 NA
CAWAYSYGYTF TGTGCCTGGGCCTACAGCTATGGCTACACCTTC TRBV30 NA TRBJ1-2 NA
CAWAGESETQYF TGTGCCTGGGCAGGGGAGTCAGAGACCCAGTACTTC TRBV30 NA TRBJ2-5 NA
CASSERTNKNIQYF TGTGCCAGCAGTGAGAGGACTAACAAAAACATTCAGTACTTC TRBV2 NA TRBJ2-4 NA
CASIPRPWGTDTQYF TGTGCCAGCATCCCTCGCCCCTGGGGAACAGATACGCAGTATTTT TRBV6-6 NA TRBJ2-3 NA
CASSLMGQEKDTQYF TGTGCCAGCAGCTTAATGGGCCAAGAAAAAGATACGCAGTATTTT TRBV7-9 NA TRBJ2-3 NA
CASSPLKAGGYEQYF TGTGCCAGCAGCCCCCTCAAAGCGGGGGGTTACGAGCAGTACTTC TRBV6-5 NA TRBJ2-7 TRBD2
CASSPGQGWEKLFF TGTGCCAGCAGCCCAGGACAGGGGTGGGAAAAACTGTTTTTT TRBV7-9 few TRBJ1-4 TRBD1
CASSPPGGPYNEQFF TGTGCCAGCAGTCCCCCGGGGGGGCCATACAATGAGCAGTTCTTC TRBV6-5 NA TRBJ2-1 TRBD2
CASSPPGQDYEQYF TGTGCCAGCAGCCCTCCGGGACAAGACTACGAGCAGTACTTC TRBV11-2 once TRBJ2-7 NA
CASGLSRVGEQYF TGTGCTAGTGGTTTGTCCAGGGTTGGGGAGCAGTACTTC TRBV12-5 NA TRBJ2-7 NA
CASSLNGGGGETQYF TGTGCCAGCAGCTTAAATGGAGGGGGTGGAGAGACCCAGTACTTC TRBV7-9 NA TRBJ2-5 NA
CAISEGKSLWGTDTQYF TGTGCCATCAGTGAGGGGAAGAGTTTATGGGGCACAGATACGCAGTATTTT TRBV10-3 NA TRBJ2-3 NA
CASSQDQQGPLNSPLHF TGTGCCAGCAGCCAAGACCAACAGGGGCCCCTTAATTCACCCCTCCACTTT TRBV4-2 NA TRBJ1-6 TRBD1
CASSPLGADTQYF TGCGCCAGCAGTCCCCTGGGAGCAGATACGCAGTATTTT TRBV4-1 once TRBJ2-3 NA
CASSWDEWNTEAFF TGCGCCAGCAGTTGGGACGAGTGGAACACTGAAGCTTTCTTT TRBV5-1 NA TRBJ1-1 NA
CASSPRGRVDTQYF TGTGCCAGTAGTCCCAGGGGGCGAGTAGATACGCAGTATTTT TRBV19 NA TRBJ2-3 TRBD1
CASRDSSLGTEAFF TGTGCCAGCAGGGACAGCTCTTTGGGAACTGAAGCTTTCTTT TRBV6-4 NA TRBJ1-1 NA
CASSVAPTVNTEAFF TGTGCCAGCAGCGTAGCTCCGACAGTGAACACTGAAGCTTTCTTT TRBV9 few TRBJ1-1 NA
CASSLDQQRGYTF TGTGCCAGCAGCTTAGACCAACAAAGGGGCTACACCTTC TRBV11-1 NA TRBJ1-2 NA
CASSSPGLARTDTQYF TGTGCCAGCAGCTCCCCGGGACTAGCCCGTACAGATACGCAGTATTTT TRBV7-9 NA TRBJ2-3 TRBD2
CASRVQGAGNQPQHF TGTGCCAGCAGAGTACAGGGGGCCGGCAATCAGCCCCAGCATTTT TRBV2 NA TRBJ1-5 TRBD1
CASYSGTGPSPLHF TGTGCCAGCTACTCCGGGACAGGGCCTTCACCCCTCCACTTT TRBV5-5 NA TRBJ1-6 TRBD1
CASGRGGAGKDTQYF TGTGCCAGCGGTAGAGGCGGGGCGGGGAAAGATACGCAGTATTTT TRBV27 NA TRBJ2-3 NA
CASSGPWTGNTEAFF TGTGCCAGCAGTGGACCCTGGACGGGGAACACTGAAGCTTTCTTT TRBV25-1 NA TRBJ1-1 NA
CASSLFGTGGTGGYGYTF TGTGCCAGCAGTTTATTTGGGACAGGAGGCACTGGGGGCTATGGCTACACCTTC TRBV27 NA TRBJ1-2 TRBD1
CASSSRQDLSGNTIYF TGTGCCAGCAGTTCCAGACAGGACCTCTCTGGAAACACCATATATTTT TRBV27 NA TRBJ1-3 NA
CASSAGNPDTQYF TGTGCCAGCAGCGCGGGAAACCCAGATACGCAGTATTTT TRBV7-9 NA TRBJ2-3 NA
CASTLSGTNEGYTF TGTGCCAGTACCTTATCCGGGACAAACGAGGGCTACACCTTC TRBV19 NA TRBJ1-2 NA
CASTPTQGRLETQYF TGTGCCAGTACTCCAACCCAGGGGCGGCTAGAGACCCAGTACTTC TRBV19 few TRBJ2-5 NA
CASSSPSSGELFF TGTGCCAGCAGCTCCCCATCTAGCGGGGAGCTGTTTTTT TRBV13 NA TRBJ2-2 NA